The TCR beta chain described here comes from a study of PD-1 blockade in classical Hodgkin lymphoma. Libraries were prepared by immunoSEQ multiplex PCR; TCRdb keeps only in-frame clonotypes and omits some of them. The table has more than 50,000 clones, 71% seen once. Every patient was affected by relapse after autologous stem cell transplantation, while exposure to brentuximab vedotin was not uniform. This clone is judged medium-sized (0.01 to 0.1%). The sequence was collected from a human donor with classical Hodgkin lymphoma. Material: peripheral blood mononuclear cells (PBMCs), obtained before the second cycle of nivolumab.

The CDR3 DNA is TGTGCCTGGAGTGAGGGGTTAGGGGATCAGCCCCAGCATTTT. This translates into CAWSEGLGDQPQHF. The rearrangement joins TRBV30 to TRBJ1-5, with D tentatively TRBD1 (5 bases). Looked up from germline, CDR1 is GTSNPN and CDR2 is SVGIG (reference sequence). This CDR3 contains 14 residues. The V and J ends lost 1 base and 5 bases respectively, with 12 bases between them.